Listed here are 23 T cell receptor beta chains from one sample, sequenced in a study of T cell changes during pregnancy in multiple sclerosis. The repertoire was sequenced with immunoSEQ multiplex PCR; TCRdb's copy has only in-frame clones and lacks some. Counted here are 100,000 or so clones, 75% to 95% occurring once; the ten biggest clones make up around 3.1%. The starting material was peripheral blood, obtained in the second trimester of pregnancy. All receptors come from a female donor with multiple sclerosis, enrolled in a pregnancy study.

The gene calls are TRBV6-5 and TRBJ2-7; 9 nucleotides align to TRBD1. This CDR3 region has 13 residues. Germline V lookup: CDR1 MNHEY, CDR2 SVGAGI. After removal of 7 bases from V and 6 bases from J, the junction contained 7 bases not matched to a gene. The CDR3 region is CASIRTGDSEQYF. The CDR3 nucleotides are TGTGCCAGCATTCGGACAGGGGATTCCGAGCAGTACTTC.

The gene calls are TRBV5-6 and TRBJ2-3, with D possibly matching TRBD2 (6 bases). Germline lookup yields CDR1 SGHDT and CDR2 YYEEEE. V lost 4 bases and J 0 bases, leaving 18 bases between the germline ends. This CDR3 has 17 amino acids. Written as DNA, the CDR3 is TGTGCCAGCAGCCCTGGGGGGTTCGCCACTAGCACAGATACGCAGTATTTT. Its protein product is CASSPGGFATSTDTQYF.

The chain is built from TRBV15 and TRBJ1-5; TRBD1 matches at 8 bases. V trimming: 2 bases; J trimming: 0 bases; junction bases outside the gene matches: 15. This CDR3 comprises 20 residues. Germline V gene sequence: CDR1 LNHNV, CDR2 YYDKDF (reference sequence). Here the CDR3 reads CATSRRNASRQGISNQPQHF. As DNA, the CDR3 is TGTGCCACCAGCAGACGGAACGCGAGCAGACAGGGGATTAGCAATCAGCCCCAGCATTTT.

The chain recombines TRBV7-9 with TRBJ1-4, with unresolved D. Germline CDR1 is SEHNR and CDR2 is FQNEAQ (reference sequence). V gave up 1 base and J gave up 10 bases, with 10 bases separating them. The CDR3 is made up of 13 amino acids. CDR3 loop: CASSLDSPGKLFF. DNA of the CDR3: TGTGCCAGCAGCTTAGACAGCCCAGGAAAACTGTTTTTT.

The V call is TRBV10-3, the J call TRBJ2-1; the match to TRBD2 covers 9 bases. After removal of 4 bases from V and 4 bases from J, the junction contained 5 bases not matched to a gene. This CDR3 contains 15 residues. Germline CDR1 ENHRY, CDR2 SYGVKD. CDR3 sequence reads: CAISGNSGRYNEQFF. The CDR3 DNA reads as TGTGCCATCAGTGGCAATAGCGGGAGATACAATGAGCAGTTCTTC.

This chain links TRBV7-9 with TRBJ1-1; possible D gene TRBD1, 6 bases. This CDR3 comprises 16 residues. Looked up from germline, CDR1 is SEHNR and CDR2 is FQNEAQ (reference sequence). V was clipped by 6 bases and J by 0 bases, with 17 bases between them. The CDR3 is CASRDTTGTVNTEAFF. The CDR3, as DNA: TGTGCCAGCAGAGATACAACAGGGACGGTGAACACTGAAGCTTTCTTT.

CDR3 DNA sequence: TGTGCCTGGAGCTCACCGGGCGCGGGGGTCACAGATACGCAGTATTTT. Translated, it gives CAWSSPGAGVTDTQYF. J is TRBJ2-3 and V is TRBV30, with TRBD2 matching 7 bases. Germline CDR1 reads GTSNPN; CDR2 reads SVGIG (reference sequence). The CDR3 consists of 16 residues. The V gene end was trimmed by 3 bases and the J gene end by 2 bases; junction bases not matched to a gene: 11.

The V gene is TRBV7-8, the J gene TRBJ1-1; D is possibly TRBD1 (5 bases). Germline CDR1 reads SGHVS; CDR2 reads FQNEAQ. The CDR3 is 12 amino acids. V was pared by 1 base and J by 12 bases, with 12 bases between. The CDR3 DNA follows: TGTGCCAGCAGCTTAGGTACAGGATCTACTTTCTTT. Protein: CASSLGTGSTFF.

This chain uses TRBV5-5 with TRBJ2-7; 7 nucleotides align to TRBD2. The CDR3 sequence is 13 residues long. V lost 4 bases to trimming and J lost 1 base; unmatched junction nucleotides: 2. Germline-derived CDR1 and CDR2 are SGHKS and YYEKEE (reference sequence). CDR3 loop: CASSGGRSYEQYF. DNA of the CDR3: TGTGCCAGCAGCGGCGGGAGATCCTACGAGCAGTACTTC.

The chain joins TRBV5-1 to TRBJ1-1; 7 bases agree with TRBD1. V lost 2 bases and J lost 5; bases outside the gene matches: 9. CDR3 length equals 15 residues. The germline gives CDR1 SGHRS, CDR2 YFSETQ. The CDR3 nucleotides are TGCGCCAGCAGCTTAAAACAGGGGACGGTTACTGAAGCTTTCTTT. It yields the protein CASSLKQGTVTEAFF.

The genes are TRBV11-2 and TRBJ2-4, with D perhaps TRBD2 (6 bases). Germline loops: CDR1 SGHAT, CDR2 FQNNGV. The CDR3 contains 15 residues. V lost 0 bases and J 8 bases, leaving 14 bases between the germline ends. CDR3 nucleotide sequence: TGTGCCAGCAGCTTAGATCGGGCCGGAGGGGACATTCAGTACTTC. Amino acid sequence: CASSLDRAGGDIQYF.

The genes are TRBV29-1 and TRBJ2-1; tentative D call: TRBD1 (6 bases). This CDR3 is 13 amino acids long. Germline V gene sequence: CDR1 SQVTM, CDR2 ANQGSEA. Trimming cost V 4 bases and J 10 bases, with 17 bases left between them. CDR3 sequence: CSVVGDTILEQFF. For the CDR3, the DNA is TGCAGCGTTGTCGGGGACACTATCCTAGAGCAGTTCTTC.

This clone occurred once. The CDR3 loop is CASSEGLMEEFF. The CDR3 DNA follows: TGTGCCAGCAGTGAGGGCCTTATGGAGGAGTTCTTC. This sequence joins TRBV25-1 and TRBJ2-1; D might be TRBD2 (5 bases). This CDR3 contains 12 residues. The V end lost 3 bases, the J end lost 14 bases, and 14 bases lay between the germline ends. The germline V gene has CDR1 MGHDK and CDR2 SYGVNS. Based on the CDR3 plus reference TRBV25-1 and TRBJ2-1, the full variable domain is EADIYQTPRYLVIGTGKKITLECSQTMGHDKMYWYQQDPGMELHLIHYSYGVNSTEKGDLSSESTVSRIRTEHFPLTLESARPSHTSQYLCASSEGLMEEFFGPGTRLTVL.

This chain's CDR3 is CAVSVGTSGREQYF. The CDR3 DNA reads TGTGCCGTATCAGTCGGGACTAGCGGGCGTGAGCAGTACTTC. The rearrangement uses TRBV2 and TRBJ2-7; 12 nucleotides line up with TRBD2. The V segment lost 11 bases and the J segment 7 bases; nucleotides outside the gene matches: 12. The germline V gene encodes CDR1 SNHLY and CDR2 FYNNEI. The CDR3 covers 14 residues.

The rearrangement links TRBV5-1 to TRBJ1-2, with 8 bases that match TRBD1. Germline loops: CDR1 SGHRS, CDR2 YFSETQ. The CDR3 covers 13 residues. Germline trimming cut 8 bases from V and 6 bases from J; bases unmatched to any gene: 9. This CDR3 is CASSSGQGHGYTF. Written as DNA, the CDR3 is TGCGCCAGTAGTTCAGGACAGGGTCATGGCTACACCTTC.

The V gene is TRBV25-1, the J gene TRBJ2-7, with unresolved D. The CDR3 sequence is 13 residues long. The V gene's germline CDR1 is MGHDK and CDR2 SYGVNS. Trimming pared 5 bases from V and 4 bases from J, leaving 12 bases between. In DNA, the CDR3 is TGTGCCAGCAGTCCCCACGCACAGTACGAGCAGTACTTC. Translating it yields CASSPHAQYEQYF.

V and J are TRBV7-2 and TRBJ1-2; 8 nucleotides align to TRBD1. There are 14 residues in the CDR3. J was trimmed by 4 bases and V by 5 bases; bases with no gene match: 6. Germline loops: CDR1 SGHTA, CDR2 FQGNSA. CDR3 sequence: CASSTTGGGYGYTF. CDR3 coding DNA: TGTGCCAGCAGCACCACAGGGGGAGGCTATGGCTACACCTTC.

V and J are TRBV28 and TRBJ1-5; weak D call: TRBD1 (5 bases). Germline V gives CDR1 MDHEN, CDR2 SYDVKM. The germline V and J ends were trimmed by 3 bases and 5 bases, with 14 bases remaining between them. The CDR3 runs 15 residues. The CDR3 coding sequence is TGTGCCAGCAGTTTTTTCAGGGAACGTTATCAGCCCCAGCATTTT. It yields the protein CASSFFRERYQPQHF.

The rearrangement uses TRBV19 and TRBJ2-7, with a tentative D call TRBD2 (6 bases). This CDR3 has 13 residues. The V end was cut by 4 bases, the J end by 7 bases, with 14 bases between. Germline loops: CDR1 LNHDA, CDR2 SQIVND (reference sequence). In DNA form, the CDR3 reads TGTGCCAGTAGTAACGCCGCGGGAAAAGAGCAGTACTTC. Its translation: CASSNAAGKEQYF.

The chain joins TRBV7-8 to TRBJ2-2; D might be TRBD2 (6 bases). This CDR3 contains 15 residues. The germline CDR1 and CDR2 sequences are SGHVS and FQNEAQ. Trimming cost V 4 bases and J 1 base, with 10 bases left between them. The CDR3 region has the DNA TGTGCCAGCAGCTCGCGGAGGGGGAACACCGGGGAGCTGTTTTTT. Protein product: CASSSRRGNTGELFF.

V and J are TRBV7-6 and TRBJ1-1; the D is unclear. Germline CDR1 reads SGHVS; CDR2 reads FNYEAQ. This CDR3 spans 13 amino acids. Trimming took off 5 bases at V and 4 bases at J, with 11 bases between the two ends. CDR3 nucleotide sequence: TGTGCCAGCAGCCCATGGGAGGGCACTGAAGCTTTCTTT. Encoded protein: CASSPWEGTEAFF.

The chain carries TRBV21-1 and TRBJ2-7; no check of the table's D call, TRBD1, against the DNA was made. TRBV21-1 has pseudogene status. This CDR3 is built from 15 residues. CDR3 nucleotide sequence: TGTGCCAGCAGTCCCGACAGGAGACGAGCCTACGAGCAGTACTTC. Residues: CASSPDRRRAYEQYF.

This clone was detected only a few times. The V call is TRBV20-1, the J call TRBJ1-1; 7 bases align to TRBD1. The germline V gene encodes CDR1 DFQATT and CDR2 SNEGSKA (reference sequence). Losses at the gene ends were 6 bases for V and 8 bases for J; bases not matched to a gene: 6. CDR3 size: 11 residues. The CDR3 DNA follows: TGCAGTGCCCCCGGGACAGCCGAAGCTTTCTTT. Translation: CSAPGTAEAFF.